These 8 T cell receptor beta chains came from one sample sequenced in a study of blood T cells in healthy people across ages (dated by TCRdb to about 2015). Library preparation was by 5' RACE. TCRdb lists the instrument as Illumina HiSeq 2500. The second PCR ran for about 7 to 11 cycles and used a J-beta primer mix along with a sample-barcoded 5' primer. Clones were called with MiXCR by TCRdb after fastp trimmed the public reads at Q25, and only in-frame beta chains were retained. For every CDR3 protein sequence, its rows merge into one entry that carries the most common genes and DNA. The sample table contains hundreds of thousands of distinct CDR3 sequences; only one count was recorded for more than 45% of them. The ten biggest clones cover 13% of the sample. The specimen was blood. Receptors were obtained from a woman aged 80 or over in good health.

Notes on this clonotype: A much larger clone is a single base away; this may be a read error. The chain carries TRBV15 and TRBJ2-1; a possible D gene is TRBD1 (6 bases). The DNA end is a closer match to TRBJ2-7, so the J assignment may be wrong. This CDR3 has 17 residues. The V gene's germline CDR1 is LNHNV and CDR2 YYDKDF (reference sequence). The CDR3, as DNA: TGTGCCACCAGCAGGTTTGGACAGACGAGCTCCTACAATGAGCAGTACTTC. Protein sequence: CATSRFGQTSSYNEQYF.

In regard to this clonotype: Given a much more abundant clone one base away, this may be a read error. The V and J genes are TRBV9 and TRBJ2-5; D uncertain. CDR3 length: 13 residues. Germline V CDR1 and CDR2: SGDLS, YYNGEE. V lost 2 bases and J lost 11, with 16 bases in between. CDR3 protein: CASSVPSHNEQYF. CDR3 coding DNA: TGTGCCAGCAGCGTCCCGTCCCACAATGAGCAGTACTTC.

This chain connects TRBV12-3 or TRBV12-4 to TRBJ2-7; D might be TRBD1 (6 bases). The DNA matches TRBJ2-4 better at its end, which makes the J call doubtful. The length of the CDR3 is 17 residues. The CDR3 is CASSLAIIQGTKNIQYF. The CDR3 DNA reads TGTGCCAGCAGTTTAGCTATAATTCAGGGGACCAAAAACATTCAGTACTTC.

The chain links TRBV20-1 to TRBJ1-1; D remains ambiguous. Germline assignment: CDR1 DFQATT and CDR2 SNEGSKA (reference sequence). The CDR3 has 15 residues. The V and J ends lost 2 bases and 3 bases respectively, with 16 bases between them. CDR3 DNA: TGCAGTGCTAGACCGCCAATTGCGGGGTACACTGAAGCTTTCTTT. Amino acid sequence: CSARPPIAGYTEAFF.

In the case of this clonotype: This sequence may be a read error, since a much larger clone differs from it by one base. The V gene is TRBV18, the J gene TRBJ2-7; possibly TRBD1 or TRBD2 for D (5 bases each). The DNA end lines up better with TRBJ2-5; the J call may be wrong. The CDR3 is 13 residues long. The germline gives CDR1 KGHSH, CDR2 LQKENI. CDR3: CASSPGGEATQYF. DNA for the CDR3: TGTGCCAGCTCACCAGGGGGTGAAGCGACCCAGTACTTC.

This chain connects TRBV7-2 to TRBJ2-1, with TRBD2 matching over 9 bases. The CDR3 has 14 amino acids. V shed 5 bases and J 12 bases; nucleotides not matched to a gene: 11. Germline V lookup: CDR1 SGHTA, CDR2 FQGNSA. The CDR3 reads CASSPSAGGSSQFF. The DNA for the CDR3 is TGTGCCAGCAGCCCATCAGCGGGGGGCAGTTCGCAGTTCTTC.

With regard to this clonotype: A read error may be the cause here, since a much bigger clone is one base away. This chain uses TRBV7-6 with TRBJ2-5, with D uncertain. From germline, CDR1 is SGHVS and CDR2 FNYEAQ. CDR3 length: 14 amino acids. The germline V and J ends were trimmed by 5 bases and 11 bases, with 21 bases remaining between them. Written as DNA, the CDR3 is TGTGCCAGCAGCCTCGACGACCTCCGGATTGAGCAGTACTTC. Amino acids: CASSLDDLRIEQYF.

With respect to this clonotype: One base away lies a much larger clone, so this may be a sequencing read error. This chain connects TRBV2 to TRBJ1-5; D not resolved. CDR1 is SNHLY and CDR2 is FYNNEI in the germline V gene. The length of the CDR3 is 16 residues. As DNA, the CDR3 is TGTGCCTGCAGTGAATCAGGACGGACGAAGGATCAGCCCCAGCATTTT. Its translation: CACSESGRTKDQPQHF.